Each of the 20 T cell receptor beta chains below was sequenced from the same sample in a study of PD-L1 blockade in urothelial cancer. Time point in this sample: pretreatment peripheral blood. Assay used: immunoSEQ multiplex PCR; TCRdb lists only in-frame clones, some missing. This sample yields around 50,000 clones, of which 82% are seen a single time; approximately 1.7% belongs to the top ten. The sample was PBMCs, taken around atezolizumab (anti-PD-L1) treatment. These receptors came from a man aged 50 to 59 with urothelial cancer.

The chain recombines TRBV19 with TRBJ1-2, with 7 bases lining up with TRBD1. With V trimmed by 6 bases and J by 2 bases, 6 bases remained unmatched. The V gene's germline CDR1 is LNHDA and CDR2 SQIVND (reference sequence). The CDR3 is 14 residues long. CDR3 DNA sequence: TGTGCCAGTAGGACCGGGACAGTAAACTATGGCTACACCTTC. This encodes CASRTGTVNYGYTF.

In this sample, this clone turned up once. The chain combines TRBV11-2 with TRBJ2-7; 7 bases align to TRBD1. CDR3 length equals 15 residues. V lost 1 base, J lost 0 bases, and 3 bases stayed unmatched. Germline V gene sequence: CDR1 SGHAT, CDR2 FQNNGV. DNA of the CDR3: TGTGCCAGCAGCTTAGTCGGACAGGCCTCCTACGAGCAGTACTTC. This codes for CASSLVGQASYEQYF.

This clone occurred once. The V call is TRBV4-1, the J call TRBJ2-1; the match to TRBD2 covers 13 bases. Germline V gene sequence: CDR1 MGHRA, CDR2 YSYEKL. This CDR3 comprises 17 residues. V lost 3 bases to trimming and J lost 7 bases; unmatched junction nucleotides: 9. In nucleotides, the CDR3 is TGCGCCAGCAGCCACACCCGGACTAGCGGGAGCCGGAATGAGCAGTTCTTC. Encoded protein: CASSHTRTSGSRNEQFF.

This clone was recorded once. This chain links TRBV7-9 with TRBJ1-3, with a possible D match to TRBD1 (5 bases). Germline V gene lookup returns CDR1 SEHNR and CDR2 FQNEAQ (reference sequence). The CDR3 is 17 amino acids. The germline V and J ends were trimmed by 4 bases and 9 bases, with 25 bases remaining between them. CDR3 coding DNA: TGTGCCAGCAGCTACTCCGAGGGTAGGACCACCGGGGGCACCATATATTTT. Translation: CASSYSEGRTTGGTIYF.

The V and J genes are TRBV19 and TRBJ1-5; 8 nucleotides align to TRBD1. This CDR3 contains 16 residues. CDR1 is LNHDA, CDR2 SQIVND, per germline (reference sequence). V gave up 5 bases and J gave up 0 bases; unmatched junction bases: 6. The CDR3 sequence: CASSPRTGNSNQPQHF. The CDR3 nucleotides read TGTGCCAGTAGTCCTCGGACAGGGAATAGCAATCAGCCCCAGCATTTT.

CDR3 residues: CASSTGNEQFF. The CDR3 bases are TGTGCCAGCAGTACCGGGAATGAGCAGTTCTTC. V and J are TRBV6-6 and TRBJ2-1; no clear D. V gave up 5 bases and J gave up 7 bases, with 6 bases separating them. The germline V gene encodes CDR1 MNHNY and CDR2 SVGAGI (reference sequence). The CDR3 has 11 amino acids.

The chain employs TRBV29-1 and TRBJ1-1; TRBD1 is a possible D gene (5 bases). Trimming pared 7 bases from V and 0 bases from J, leaving 12 bases between. Germline loops: CDR1 SQVTM, CDR2 ANQGSEA. The CDR3 has 13 residues. The CDR3 here is CSADIQVNTEAFF. CDR3 sequence (DNA): TGCAGCGCTGATATACAGGTGAACACTGAAGCTTTCTTT.

This clone came up once. The chain carries TRBV5-6 and TRBJ2-3; maybe TRBD1 (5 bases). CDR3 length equals 14 residues. Trimming left V 6 bases short and J 2 bases short, with 13 bases between. The germline gives CDR1 SGHDT, CDR2 YYEEEE. CDR3 DNA sequence: TGTGCCAGCAACAATTTGGGGCCCACAGATACGCAGTATTTT. Its translation: CASNNLGPTDTQYF.

The V gene is TRBV14, the J gene TRBJ2-1; 7 nucleotides line up with TRBD2. The germline CDR1 and CDR2 sequences are SGHDN and FVKESK. CDR3 length: 15 amino acids. Trimming cost V 4 bases and J 12 bases; bases outside gene matches: 15. CDR3 coding DNA: TGTGCCAGCAGCCCCTCGGGGTTAGCGGGTCTCGGGCAGTTCTTC. Protein: CASSPSGLAGLGQFF. Full variable domain (missing parts from reference TRBV14 and TRBJ2-1): EAGVTQFPSHSVIEKGQTVTLRCDPISGHDNLYWYRRVMGKEIKFLLHFVKESKQDESGMPNNRFLAERTGGTYSTLKVQPAELEDSGVYFCASSPSGLAGLGQFFGPGTRLTVL.

The rearrangement uses TRBV11-3 and TRBJ1-1; 9 bases line up with TRBD1. CDR3 length equals 14 residues. CDR1 and CDR2 (germline): SGHNT, YENEEA. With V trimmed by 5 bases and J by 5 bases, 6 bases remained unmatched. CDR3 region: CASSHSGQGTEAFF. In DNA, the CDR3 is TGTGCCAGCAGCCATAGCGGACAGGGGACTGAAGCTTTCTTT.

The genes are TRBV7-2 and TRBJ2-3; the match to TRBD2 covers 11 bases. The CDR3 is 16 residues long. Unmatched junction bases numbered 3, after V lost 1 base and J lost 3 bases. In germline, CDR1 is SGHTA, CDR2 FQGNSA. The DNA of the CDR3 is TGTGCCAGCAGCTTAGGAGGGACTAGCGGAACAGATACGCAGTATTTT. Translating gives CASSLGGTSGTDTQYF.

This clone was counted only a few times. The chain links TRBV5-1 to TRBJ1-1, with TRBD1 matching 7 bases. The J segment lost 0 bases and the V segment lost 0 bases, leaving 5 bases of the junction unmatched. Germline values: CDR1 SGHRS, CDR2 YFSETQ. This CDR3 has 16 residues. CDR3: CASSLGRGPMNTEAFF. DNA of the CDR3: TGCGCCAGCAGCTTGGGTAGGGGGCCCATGAACACTGAAGCTTTCTTT.

The genes are TRBV11-3 and TRBJ1-1; D uncertain. The V end was cut by 3 bases, the J end by 7 bases, with 9 bases between. The CDR3 covers 12 residues. Germline values: CDR1 SGHNT, CDR2 YENEEA. DNA for the CDR3: TGTGCCAGCAGCTTCGGTTTCGGTGAAGCTTTCTTT. Protein product: CASSFGFGEAFF.

V is TRBV6-1 and J is TRBJ1-4; D is perhaps TRBD1 (6 bases). This CDR3 region has 14 residues. The ends were cut back, 6 bases at V and 6 bases at J, with 14 bases in the middle. Looked up from germline, CDR1 is MNHNS and CDR2 is SASEGT. The DNA for the CDR3 is TGTGCCAGCAGGTTGGGGGGGGCGGATGAAAAACTGTTTTTT. Amino acid sequence: CASRLGGADEKLFF.

This clone occurred a few times. The chain recombines TRBV10-2 with TRBJ2-6; TRBD1 agrees at 9 bases. CDR3 size: 16 residues. CDR1 is WSHSY and CDR2 is SAAADI in the germline V gene. V lost 6 bases to trimming and J lost 0 bases; unmatched junction nucleotides: 3. The DNA of the CDR3 is TGCGCCAGCAGCCCGGGACAGGGCTCTGGGGCCAACGTCCTGACTTTC. Amino acid sequence: CASSPGQGSGANVLTF.

This chain connects TRBV7-2 to TRBJ1-3; the D gene is possibly TRBD1 (5 bases). This CDR3 region has 14 residues. The V and J ends lost 7 bases and 0 bases respectively, with 10 bases between them. The germline gives CDR1 SGHTA, CDR2 FQGNSA. For the CDR3, the DNA is TGTGCCAGCACCACCGGGGGCTCTGGAAACACCATATATTTT. This sequence encodes CASTTGGSGNTIYF.

This clone has just a few counts. V usage is TRBV7-9 and J usage is TRBJ1-4; D unclear. The CDR3 spans 15 residues. Looked up from germline, CDR1 is SEHNR and CDR2 is FQNEAQ (reference sequence). Trimming took 1 base from V and 2 from J, leaving 8 bases between them. The CDR3 region has the DNA TGTGCCAGCAGCTTAGGCGGGTTGACTAATGAAAAACTGTTTTTT. It codes for CASSLGGLTNEKLFF.

This clone appeared a few times. This sequence joins TRBV18 and TRBJ1-5; 8 bases line up with TRBD1. Germline loops: CDR1 KGHSH, CDR2 LQKENI. V dropped 1 base and J dropped 5; count of bases not matched to a gene: 1. The CDR3 is made up of 14 amino acids. The CDR3 sequence: CASSPLQGDQPQHF. CDR3 nucleotide sequence: TGTGCCAGCTCACCACTACAGGGGGATCAGCCCCAGCATTTT.

CDR3 loop: CASSKTGTGAYEQYF. CDR3 DNA: TGCGCCAGCAGCAAGACCGGGACAGGGGCCTACGAGCAGTACTTC. The chain joins TRBV5-1 to TRBJ2-7, with TRBD1 matching 10 bases. This CDR3 spans 15 amino acids. The ends lost 4 bases at V and 2 bases at J; junction bases unmatched: 6. The V gene's germline CDR1 is SGHRS and CDR2 YFSETQ.

This clone has a handful of counts. V gene TRBV6-5 combines with J gene TRBJ1-2, with 9 bases that match TRBD1. CDR3 length: 15 residues. J gave up 2 bases and V 5 bases, and 6 bases lay outside the gene matches. Germline CDR1 is MNHEY and CDR2 is SVGAGI. CDR3 loop: CASSPSTGGNYGYTF. Written as DNA, the CDR3 is TGTGCCAGCAGTCCATCGACAGGGGGAAACTATGGCTACACCTTC.